Below, one T cell receptor beta chain is given with its context. Its antigen remains unidentified. The data were taken from a study of cytomegalovirus exposure and HLA in healthy donors. At the level of the study: When just under 400 donors were genotyped, about 86% of them were found to fall in the Caucasian-associated ancestry cluster. Study conclusions and caveats: In vitro checks showed that a few CMV-associated chains really do target CMV antigens. Excluded: some indistinguishable V segments such as TRBV6-2 and TRBV6-3.

The CDR3 loop spans 14 amino acids. Looked up from germline, CDR1 is SGDLS and CDR2 is YYNGEE. Unmatched junction bases numbered 7, after V lost 4 bases and J lost 7 bases. Use of 60 Vbeta and 13 Jbeta primers characterized the PCR. The protocol was immunoSEQ multiplex PCR, while the TCRdb copy is restricted to in-frame clones and leaves out a portion. Of 120,000 to 150,000 clones listed, approximately 80% are singletons. The chain joins TRBV9 to TRBJ2-1; 8 nucleotides align to TRBD1. The sequenced material came from PBMCs. The origin of this receptor is a woman aged 35 to 49 in good health and CMV-seronegative. The CDR3 spells CASSSQTGENEQFF. DNA of the CDR3: TGTGCCAGCAGCTCCCAGACAGGGGAGAATGAGCAGTTCTTC.